One and the same sample provided the 24 T cell receptor beta chains below, sequenced in a study of shared clonotypes between healthy human individuals. The protocol was immunoSEQ multiplex PCR, while the TCRdb copy is restricted to in-frame clones and leaves out a portion. The sample has around 600,000 clones, approximately 97% seen once. Sequenced: naive CD4+ T cells sorted from blood. Subset described: CD45RA+ positively selected. These receptors were taken from a woman between 25 and 40 years old in good health.

This chain joins TRBV7-8 and TRBJ1-1; 7 bases are shared with TRBD1. Germline CDR1 is SGHVS and CDR2 is FQNEAQ. This CDR3 spans 14 amino acids. V dropped 2 bases and J dropped 3; count of bases not matched to a gene: 3. CDR3 sequence (DNA): TGTGCCAGCAGCTTAAATCAGGGGGACACTGAAGCTTTCTTT. The encoded protein is CASSLNQGDTEAFF.

This chain uses TRBV11-2 with TRBJ2-1; 10 nucleotides line up with TRBD1. The CDR3 loop spans 16 amino acids. Trimming removed 4 bases from V and 4 bases from J; junction bases left unmatched: 7. CDR1 and CDR2 (germline): SGHAT, FQNNGV. CDR3 sequence (DNA): TGTGCCAGCAGCTATAAACCGGGACAGGGGTACAATGAGCAGTTCTTC. Translated, it gives CASSYKPGQGYNEQFF.

This clone was seen once. This rearrangement joins TRBV18 to TRBJ1-2; unclear D gene. The CDR3 spans 15 residues. The germline V gene encodes CDR1 KGHSH and CDR2 LQKENI. Trimming stripped 3 bases from V and 4 bases from J, with 15 bases between. CDR3 in amino acids: CASSPSTNPTYGYTF. The CDR3 DNA sequence: TGTGCCAGCTCACCTTCCACAAACCCCACCTATGGCTACACCTTC.

This chain uses TRBV27 with TRBJ1-1; D is possibly TRBD1 (6 bases). Germline V gene sequence: CDR1 MNHEY, CDR2 SMNVEV (reference sequence). Trimming left V 4 bases short and J 10 bases short, with 16 bases between. The CDR3 is 13 amino acids. The CDR3 sequence: CASSSREGDRAFF. CDR3 DNA sequence: TGTGCCAGCAGTTCCCGCGAGGGGGACCGAGCTTTCTTT.

The chain joins TRBV15 to TRBJ2-1, with D possibly matching TRBD2 (5 bases). Trimming took off 1 base at V and 9 bases at J, with 13 bases between the two ends. CDR1 LNHNV and CDR2 YYDKDF come from the germline V gene (reference sequence). The length of the CDR3 is 14 residues. The CDR3 bases are TGTGCCACCAGCAGAGGATACGGCGGGCTTGAGCAGTTCTTC. Residues: CATSRGYGGLEQFF.

This rearrangement joins TRBV29-1 to TRBJ1-1, with 7 bases that match TRBD1. The CDR3 contains 12 residues. Germline loops: CDR1 SQVTM, CDR2 ANQGSEA. The junction had 4 bases not matched to a gene; V was cut back by 8 bases and J by 1 base. DNA for the CDR3: TGCAGCTGGGGACAGCCGAACACTGAAGCTTTCTTT. This translates into CSWGQPNTEAFF. The whole variable domain, filled in from reference TRBV29-1 and TRBJ1-1, reads SAVISQKPSRDICQRGTSLTIQCQVDSQVTMMFWYRQQPGQSLTLIATANQGSEATYESGFVIDKFPISRPNLTFSTLTVSNMSPEDSSIYLCSWGQPNTEAFFGQGTRLTVV.

V and J are TRBV5-1 and TRBJ2-1, with 9 nucleotides matching TRBD2. CDR1 is SGHRS and CDR2 is YFSETQ in the germline V gene. The CDR3 sequence is 15 residues long. The trim removed 2 bases at V and 5 bases at J, leaving 5 bases unmatched. CDR3 DNA sequence: TGCGCCAGCAGCTTTGCGACTAGCGGAAACAATGAGCAGTTCTTC. Its protein is CASSFATSGNNEQFF. The variable domain in full, with the rest retrieved from reference TRBV5-1 and TRBJ2-1, is KAGVTQTPRYLIKTRGQQVTLSCSPISGHRSVSWYQQTPGQGLQFLFEYFSETQRNKGNFPGRFSGRQFSNSRSEMNVSTLELGDSALYLCASSFATSGNNEQFFGPGTRLTVL.

The gene calls are TRBV5-1 and TRBJ2-3, with D tentatively TRBD2 (6 bases). The V gene lost 0 bases and the J gene lost 8 bases, with 16 bases spanning the gap. Looked up from germline, CDR1 is SGHRS and CDR2 is YFSETQ. The CDR3 totals 15 residues. The CDR3: CASSLVADYESTQYF. The CDR3 nucleotides read TGCGCCAGCAGCTTGGTAGCGGACTACGAGAGTACGCAGTATTTT.

V gene TRBV18 combines with J gene TRBJ2-5; the D is unclear. V dropped 0 bases and J dropped 4 bases, with 9 bases sitting between them. The CDR3 covers 14 residues. The V gene's germline CDR1 is KGHSH and CDR2 LQKENI. The CDR3 bases are TGTGCCAGCTCACCACCGGTCCCGGGAGAGACCCAGTACTTC. Its translation: CASSPPVPGETQYF.

This chain joins TRBV28 and TRBJ1-2; 9 positions match TRBD1. After removal of 9 bases from V and 0 bases from J, the junction contained 11 bases not matched to a gene. The germline CDR1 and CDR2 sequences are MDHEN and SYDVKM. CDR3 length: 16 residues. The CDR3 DNA reads as TGTGCCAGTCGGGGACAGGGATTATCTGCTAACTATGGCTACACCTTC. The encoded protein is CASRGQGLSANYGYTF.

J is TRBJ2-1 and V is TRBV7-9, with D perhaps matching TRBD1 or TRBD2 (5 bases each). Germline lookup yields CDR1 SEHNR and CDR2 FQNEAQ (reference sequence). V was trimmed by 3 bases and J by 12 bases, leaving 18 bases between them. The CDR3 has 14 residues. The CDR3, as DNA: TGTGCCAGCAGCTTGAGCCTCCAGGGACGCGGGCAGTTCTTC. Translation: CASSLSLQGRGQFF.

V gene TRBV25-1 combines with J gene TRBJ2-3; D is undetermined. The CDR3 contains 14 residues. The V gene lost 6 bases and the J gene lost 3 bases, with 13 bases spanning the gap. Germline values: CDR1 MGHDK, CDR2 SYGVNS. CDR3 sequence reads: CASSASYGTDTQYF. CDR3 bases: TGTGCCAGCAGCGCCTCCTACGGGACAGATACGCAGTATTTT.

This sequence joins TRBV19 and TRBJ2-1; 13 nucleotides agree with TRBD2. Germline V CDR1 and CDR2: LNHDA, SQIVND (reference sequence). The CDR3 totals 18 residues. V shed 7 bases, J shed 6 bases, and the junction held 15 bases outside the gene matches. The DNA of the CDR3 is TGTGCCAGTACCCCTGGAACTAGCGGGAGGGCCAATAGCAATGAGCAGTTCTTC. Its translation: CASTPGTSGRANSNEQFF.

With regard to this clone: Additional DNA sequences in this sample encode the identical CDR3. J is TRBJ1-1 and V is TRBV18, with D tentatively TRBD1 (5 bases). CDR1 KGHSH and CDR2 LQKENI come from the germline V gene. This CDR3 spans 14 amino acids. V lost 2 bases and J 1 base, leaving 8 bases between the germline ends. The CDR3 DNA reads as TGTGCCAGCTCACCAATCGGGGGGAACACTGAAGCTTTCTTT. Protein product: CASSPIGGNTEAFF. The complete variable domain, with remaining parts taken from reference TRBV18 and TRBJ1-1, reads NAGVMQNPRHLVRRRGQEARLRCSPMKGHSHVYWYRQLPEEGLKFMVYLQKENIIDESGMPKERFSAEFPKEGPSILRIQQVVRGDSAAYFCASSPIGGNTEAFFGQGTRLTVV.

The gene calls are TRBV29-1 and TRBJ2-5, with D perhaps assigned TRBD1 or TRBD2 (5 bases each). Trimming left V 2 bases short and J 2 bases short, with 18 bases between. CDR1 SQVTM and CDR2 ANQGSEA come from the germline V gene. There are 16 residues in the CDR3. The chain's CDR3 is CSVERGVPGQQETQYF. CDR3 DNA sequence: TGCAGCGTTGAACGGGGAGTTCCGGGGCAGCAAGAGACCCAGTACTTC. The entire variable domain, with the rest obtained from reference TRBV29-1 and TRBJ2-5, is as follows: SAVISQKPSRDICQRGTSLTIQCQVDSQVTMMFWYRQQPGQSLTLIATANQGSEATYESGFVIDKFPISRPNLTFSTLTVSNMSPEDSSIYLCSVERGVPGQQETQYFGPGTRLLVL.

The rearrangement links TRBV6-1 to TRBJ2-5, with 8 bases lining up with TRBD1. The ends lost 6 bases at V and 4 bases at J; junction bases unmatched: 10. This CDR3 has 15 residues. Germline V gene lookup returns CDR1 MNHNS and CDR2 SASEGT. CDR3 loop: CASSRQGIVRETQYF. The CDR3 region has the DNA TGTGCCAGCAGCAGACAGGGGATCGTAAGAGAGACCCAGTACTTC.

The chain couples TRBV5-6 to TRBJ2-5; no reliable D call. Germline V gene data show CDR1 as SGHDT and CDR2 as YYEEEE. The CDR3 is made up of 12 amino acids. V lost 4 bases and J lost 5, with 9 bases in between. The CDR3 DNA reads TGTGCCAGCAGCCGGATGTCGGAGACCCAGTACTTC. Encoded protein: CASSRMSETQYF.

The J gene is TRBJ2-1, the V gene TRBV30; a weak D match, TRBD2 (7 bases). The V end was cut by 2 bases, the J end by 8 bases, with 13 bases between. CDR3 length: 13 residues. The germline gives CDR1 GTSNPN, CDR2 SVGIG (reference sequence). The DNA of the CDR3 is TGTGCCTGGAGTAGGGGGACTACCTATGAGCAGTTCTTC. Amino acids: CAWSRGTTYEQFF.

This clone showed up just once. The rearrangement links TRBV5-1 to TRBJ2-7, with 7 bases that match TRBD2. J was trimmed by 0 bases and V by 2 bases; bases with no gene match: 14. CDR1 SGHRS and CDR2 YFSETQ come from the germline V gene. This CDR3 spans 18 amino acids. CDR3 in DNA: TGCGCCAGCAGCTTCTCGGTGTATCAGCGGGATACCTCCTACGAGCAGTACTTC. Residues: CASSFSVYQRDTSYEQYF.

The V gene is TRBV27, the J gene TRBJ1-1; D not resolved. With 7 bases removed from V and 0 bases from J, the gap between germline ends came to 12 bases. The germline CDR1 and CDR2 sequences are MNHEY and SMNVEV (reference sequence). The CDR3 extends over 14 amino acids. The CDR3 protein is CASNWGNMNTEAFF. Written as DNA, the CDR3 is TGTGCCAGCAATTGGGGAAATATGAACACTGAAGCTTTCTTT.

The chain combines TRBV7-9 with TRBJ2-1; 11 bases align to TRBD2. J was trimmed by 8 bases and V by 5 bases; bases with no gene match: 17. The CDR3 is made up of 18 amino acids. Germline CDR1 and CDR2: SEHNR and FQNEAQ (reference sequence). Here the CDR3 reads CASSQFSGRAFFAHEQFF. The CDR3 DNA is TGTGCCAGCAGCCAATTTAGCGGGAGGGCCTTCTTTGCCCATGAGCAGTTCTTC.

The rearrangement uses TRBV4-1 and TRBJ2-1; 10 nucleotides agree with TRBD2. Germline assignment: CDR1 MGHRA and CDR2 YSYEKL. V trimming: 4 bases; J trimming: 3 bases; junction bases outside the gene matches: 18. This CDR3 region has 20 residues. The CDR3 loop is CASSRGVGASGSPYYNEQFF. In nucleotides, the CDR3 is TGCGCCAGCAGCCGTGGGGTAGGGGCTAGCGGGAGTCCCTACTACAATGAGCAGTTCTTC.

The V gene is TRBV9, the J gene TRBJ1-1; unclear D gene. CDR3 length equals 15 residues. Germline V lookup: CDR1 SGDLS, CDR2 YYNGEE. V dropped 3 bases and J dropped 0 bases, with 12 bases sitting between them. The CDR3 DNA follows: TGTGCCAGCAGCGATAGACAAGGGATGAACACTGAAGCTTTCTTT. Protein: CASSDRQGMNTEAFF.

The count of this clone is one. The chain joins TRBV6-5 to TRBJ1-5, with D unclear. The CDR3 covers 14 residues. Germline CDR1 reads MNHEY; CDR2 reads SVGAGI. V was cut by 2 bases and J by 7 bases, with 12 bases left in between. The CDR3 is CASSYVGEEQPQHF. The CDR3 DNA reads as TGTGCCAGCAGTTACGTGGGCGAGGAGCAGCCCCAGCATTTT.